Listed here is a single T cell receptor beta chain. The data stem from a study of identical twins. Carrying unique molecular identifiers, the cDNA also gained a universal primer site through template switching. TCRdb reprocessed the 5' RACE reads with MiXCR, giving one entry per CDR3 protein. The top ten hold about an eighth of the sample, which has hundreds of thousands of distinct CDR3 sequences, over 15% seen once. This same sample was also part of a study on T cells expressing NK-cell markers. As that study records: Sorted CD3+CD56+NKG2C+, CD3+CD56+NKG2C- and CD3+CD56-NKG2C+ T cells provided the TCR beta repertoires. NKG2C+ dominant clonotype frequencies in 5 or 6 donors were roughly 1.0-8% of CD8+ T cells. The HCMV specificity of the expanded NKG2C+ T cell clones stayed unresolved.

The receptor comes from a woman aged 18 to 35 in good health. The sequencing input was PBMCs.

DNA for the CDR3: TGCGCCAGCAGCTTGGAAGCACGACAGGGAGGTACCGGGGAGCTGTTTTTT. Its protein product is CASSLEARQGGTGELFF. The rearrangement links TRBV5-1 to TRBJ2-2, with D perhaps matching TRBD1 (7 bases). The germline CDR1 and CDR2 sequences are SGHRS and YFSETQ. This CDR3 is built from 17 residues. V lost 0 bases and J lost 5, with 17 bases in between.